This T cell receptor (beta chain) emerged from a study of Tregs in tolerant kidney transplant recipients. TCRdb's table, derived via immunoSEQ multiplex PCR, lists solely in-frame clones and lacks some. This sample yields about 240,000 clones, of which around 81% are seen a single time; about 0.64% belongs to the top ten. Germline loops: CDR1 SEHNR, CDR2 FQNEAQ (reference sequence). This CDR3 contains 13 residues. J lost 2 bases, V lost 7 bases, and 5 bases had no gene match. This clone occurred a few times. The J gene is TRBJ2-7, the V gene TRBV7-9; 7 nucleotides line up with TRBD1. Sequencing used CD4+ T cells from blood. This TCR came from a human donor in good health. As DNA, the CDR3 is TGTGCCAGCAAAGACAGGGATGCCTACGAGCAGTACTTC. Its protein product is CASKDRDAYEQYF.